The present entry profiles one T cell receptor (beta chain) with its context. The protocol was immunoSEQ multiplex PCR, while the TCRdb copy is restricted to in-frame clones and leaves out a portion. The sample yields 250,000 to 350,000 clones, roughly 88% seen once. This record belongs to a study of blood T cell repertoires in COVID-19. Across the study: Samples of COVID-19 (acute and convalescent) were obtained from the United States, Italy and Spain.

Germline V CDR1 and CDR2: SGHAT, FQNNGV. CDR3 length: 18 amino acids. V lost 2 bases to trimming and J lost 0 bases, with 14 bases between them. Source material: peripheral blood. The TCR was taken from a woman aged 30 to 39 with active or convalescent COVID-19. The chain recombines TRBV11-2 with TRBJ1-6; tentative D call: TRBD1 (6 bases). Here the CDR3 DNA reads TGTGCCAGCAGCTTATACGGGCAGGGGAGCTCCTATAATTCACCCCTCCACTTT. Amino acid sequence: CASSLYGQGSSYNSPLHF.